What follows describes a single T cell receptor (beta chain). The antigen it recognizes is unknown. No much larger clonotype is one base removed from it; base qualities were not supplied. Donors were a few dozen systemically healthy Caucasian individuals from Russia aged roughly 6 to 95 years. Each donor gave roughly 11 milliliters of peripheral blood, drawn into EDTA-treated Vacutainer tubes. PBMCs were isolated by Ficoll-Paque density-gradient centrifugation, with at least 7 million obtained per sample. Trizol reagent was used to extract total RNA from PBMCs, with at least 6 micrograms per sample. Naive CD45RAhigh/CD27high T cell percentages were measured by flow cytometry on a PBMC aliquot from every donor. This entry is derived from a study of blood T cells in healthy people across ages (dated by TCRdb to about 2015). With respect to the entire study: Template switching captured roughly one uniquely barcoded TCR beta cDNA molecule per two T cells in model experiments. To track age-related changes in TCR beta repertoire diversity, the study relied on deep sequencing normalized with unique cDNA molecular identifiers. Donors were grouped into four age groups: young (average roughly 16 years), middle-aged (over 35), aged (roughly 67) and long-lived (less than 85). Donors of different ages were randomly distributed across sequencing lanes to avoid experimental bias. Two additional independent replicas of 1 million unique cDNA reads from the same blood draw were analyzed for two donors (one aged 18 to 30 and one aged 80 or older).

The method was 5' RACE. For sequencing, an Illumina HiSeq 2500 was employed. A second PCR of roughly 6 to 11 cycles was performed with a sample-barcoded 5' primer and a J-beta primer mix. A template-switch 5' adaptor carrying 12 random nucleotides introduced a unique molecular identifier onto each TCR beta cDNA molecule. At least 2.5 million CDR3-containing paired-end reads were obtained from each sample. All of the RNA was converted into first-strand cDNA using the Mint cDNA synthesis kit, with a TRBC-specific oligonucleotide serving as the primer. All cDNA was treated with uracil-DNA glycosylase and then went through a first 18-cycle PCR with the universal primers M1SS and BC2_uni_R. The authors' pipeline ran thus. Normalization of each sample was performed by random selection of 1 million high-quality reads, each carrying a distinct molecular identifier. Instead of being binned into consensus sequences, reads that shared molecular identifiers were thrown out. CDR3 identification, clonotype clustering and error correction used MiTCR with a Q25 quality threshold and the strictest error-elimination algorithm. Lower-bound total TCR beta diversity was estimated with a nonparametric unseen species model using Euler transformation. TCRdb reworked the public reads: Q25 trimming with fastp, MiXCR clone assembly, productive beta chains retained. Every CDR3 protein is listed once, alongside the most common genes and DNA of its rows. The V and J calls, along with clone size, are taken from TCRdb and not from the paper's own processing. In this sample the table shows hundreds of thousands of distinct CDR3 sequences, 29% of which occur a single time. 17% of the sample comes from the top ten.

Paper-wide results and their limitations: Conclusive comparison of naive and antigen-experienced compartments was prevented by the profiling of bulk unsorted PBMCs. Estimates of total diversity based on one million sequenced T cells were regarded as lower bounds and as underestimates. Observed TCR beta diversity per million T cells fell roughly linearly with age, and a significant reduction was already apparent by age around 44. Because the CMV infection status of the donors was unknown, age-related changes in expanded clonotypes may potentially have been confounded. There was a strong correlation between observed TCR beta diversity and the percentage of naive T cells measured by flow cytometry. The long-lived group showed more naive CD4+ T cells, fewer expanded clones and increased TCR diversity than the aged group, suggesting age selection.

Measured from the cysteine to the phenylalanine, the CDR3 is 12 residues long. The only DNA kept is the CDR3, 36 bases in frame from the first base. The germline V gene encodes CDR1 SQVTM and CDR2 ANQGSEA. At the junction V is shortened by 0 bases and J by 8 bases; bases outside the gene matches: 1. Recombination linked TRBV29-1 to TRBJ2-1; 7 central bases correspond to TRBD2. The receptor was isolated from an elderly woman in good health. Sequenced material: blood. The CDR3 reads CSVEEGGDEQFF. The bases are TGCAGCGTTGAAGAGGGGGGGGATGAGCAGTTCTTC.